The 18 T cell receptor beta chains presented below share a single source sample, sequenced in a study of neoadjuvant anti-PD-1 for oral cavity cancer (dated by TCRdb to 2020 to 2022). The time point label on this specimen signifies: after neoadjuvant nivolumab, at surgical resection. The library was produced with the immunoSEQ multiplex PCR assay. TCRdb provides this immuneACCESS table in a form limited to in-frame rearrangements. Some clones are lacking; in checked studies, under half of them reflect an unresolved V gene, and why the rest are absent is not known. Present in this sample are about 14,000 clones, roughly 70% of which were seen just once. Around 2% of the sample is taken by the ten largest. The specimen was PBMCs, collected after nivolumab (anti-PD-1) treatment. The receptors were gathered from a person between 40 and 85 years old with oral cavity squamous cell carcinoma.

The J gene is TRBJ1-2, the V gene TRBV6-1; 8 positions agree with TRBD1. V was clipped by 6 bases and J by 5 bases; unmatched bases: 5. The CDR3 has 13 residues. Germline CDR1 MNHNS, CDR2 SASEGT. DNA of the CDR3: TGTGCCAGCAGGAGGACAGGGCTATATGGCTACACCTTC. Its translation: CASRRTGLYGYTF.

The rearrangement joins TRBV28 to TRBJ1-2, with D maybe TRBD1 (5 bases). The CDR3 spans 14 residues. Per the germline V gene, CDR1 is MDHEN and CDR2 is SYDVKM. V lost 10 bases and J 0 bases, leaving 15 bases between the germline ends. CDR3: CATQRGRTNYGYTF. In nucleotides, the CDR3 is TGTGCCACCCAAAGGGGAAGGACTAACTATGGCTACACCTTC.

The gene calls are TRBV10-2 and TRBJ1-1; D gene ambiguous. The CDR3 covers 13 residues. Germline V gene data show CDR1 as WSHSY and CDR2 as SAAADI. Trimming pared 5 bases from V and 5 bases from J, leaving 12 bases between. DNA for the CDR3: TGCGCCAGCAGTACCGCGCGGCGAACTGAAGCTTTCTTT. It translates to CASSTARRTEAFF.

The rearrangement links TRBV6-6 to TRBJ2-7; D possibly corresponds to TRBD2 (5 bases). Trimming took 7 bases from V and 2 from J, leaving 15 bases between them. This CDR3 is built from 14 residues. CDR1 is MNHNY and CDR2 is SVGAGI in the germline V gene (reference sequence). DNA for the CDR3: TGTGCCAGCACCAGATGGGGAGAAACCTACGAGCAGTACTTC. Protein product: CASTRWGETYEQYF.

V and J are TRBV6-5 and TRBJ1-5, with D perhaps TRBD1 (5 bases). CDR1 and CDR2 (germline): MNHEY, SVGAGI. The V gene lost 3 bases and the J gene lost 9 bases, with 15 bases spanning the gap. There are 14 residues in the CDR3. DNA of the CDR3: TGTGCCAGCAGTTATGGGGACGGGTTAGCGCCCCAGCATTTT. Translated, it gives CASSYGDGLAPQHF.

The V and J genes are TRBV12-5 and TRBJ1-5, with no clear D. CDR3 length equals 17 residues. Trimming left V 0 bases short and J 3 bases short, with 15 bases between. Germline CDR1 reads LGHNT; CDR2 reads FRNRAP. The CDR3, as DNA: TGTGCTAGTGGTTTGGTTAACCTCGAGGCAGCCAATCAGCCCCAGCATTTT. Translating gives CASGLVNLEAANQPQHF. Full variable domain (remainder filled in from reference TRBV12-5 and TRBJ1-5): DARVTQTPRHKVTEMGQEVTMRCQPILGHNTVFWYRQTMMQGLELLAYFRNRAPLDDSGMPKDRFSAEMPDATLATLKIQPSEPRDSAVYFCASGLVNLEAANQPQHFGDGTRLSIL.

This rearrangement joins TRBV7-8 to TRBJ2-5; no definite D call. CDR1 SGHVS and CDR2 FQNEAQ come from the germline V gene. The germline V and J ends were trimmed by 0 bases and 4 bases, with 6 bases remaining between them. CDR3 length equals 13 residues. In DNA, the CDR3 is TGTGCCAGCAGCTTAGCGGTGGGAGAGACCCAGTACTTC. It encodes CASSLAVGETQYF.

The genes are TRBV6-1 and TRBJ2-5; 10 bases align to TRBD1. CDR1 and CDR2 (germline): MNHNS, SASEGT. V dropped 1 base and J dropped 4; count of bases not matched to a gene: 6. CDR3 size: 16 residues. CDR3 nucleotide sequence: TGTGCCAGCAGTGAAGTAGGGGACAGGGGAATAGAGACCCAGTACTTC. This gives the protein CASSEVGDRGIETQYF.

The chain uses TRBV19 and TRBJ2-7; no definite D call. The V end was cut by 2 bases, the J end by 3 bases, with 14 bases between. Per germline, CDR1 LNHDA and CDR2 SQIVND (reference sequence). CDR3 length: 15 residues. The DNA for the CDR3 is TGTGCCAGTAGTATACAGAGGTCTGTTGACTACGAGCAGTACTTC. It encodes CASSIQRSVDYEQYF.

V is TRBV5-1 and J is TRBJ2-7, with D perhaps matching TRBD2 (6 bases). V was clipped by 4 bases and J by 3 bases, with 14 bases between them. This CDR3 has 14 residues. Germline assignment: CDR1 SGHRS and CDR2 YFSETQ. The CDR3 nucleotides read TGCGCCAGCAGCCTGGCGGGGATCGGCTACGAGCAGTACTTC. Its protein is CASSLAGIGYEQYF.

The chain employs TRBV29-1 and TRBJ2-5; D could derive from TRBD1 or TRBD2 (7 bases each). The CDR3 contains 14 residues. The germline V gene has CDR1 SQVTM and CDR2 ANQGSEA. V lost 6 bases, J lost 10 bases, and 24 bases lay in between. The CDR3 here is CSVAGTVTRDSQYF. The CDR3 DNA reads as TGCAGCGTAGCGGGGACAGTGACTAGAGATAGCCAGTACTTC.

This rearrangement joins TRBV28 to TRBJ2-1; D is ambiguous. CDR3 length: 16 amino acids. V lost 2 bases to trimming and J lost 2 bases, with 13 bases between them. CDR1 is MDHEN, CDR2 SYDVKM, per germline. CDR3 coding DNA: TGTGCCAGCAGTTTAGATTACCTCGGTACCTACAATGAGCAGTTCTTC. Translation: CASSLDYLGTYNEQFF.

This rearrangement joins TRBV6-6 to TRBJ1-1, with a tentative D call TRBD1 (5 bases). Germline V gives CDR1 MNHNY, CDR2 SVGAGI (reference sequence). Between the trimmed V and J ends, which lost 7 bases and 6 bases, there was a span of 12 bases. This CDR3 contains 12 residues. The DNA of the CDR3 is TGTGCCAGCACCTTGGACACCTCTGAAGCTTTCTTT. The encoded protein is CASTLDTSEAFF.

The CDR3 sequence: CASSLLAAYGGELFF. CDR3 DNA: TGTGCCAGTAGTCTGCTAGCGGCGTACGGCGGGGAGCTGTTTTTT. The chain couples TRBV19 to TRBJ2-2; 7 nucleotides agree with TRBD2. With 5 bases clipped from V and 7 bases from J, the junction kept 10 bases outside the gene matches. The CDR3 totals 15 residues. Germline-derived CDR1 and CDR2 are LNHDA and SQIVND (reference sequence).

This clone was seen more than once but under ten times. The V gene is TRBV28, the J gene TRBJ2-1; 8 bases line up with TRBD1. The CDR3 is 16 amino acids. Germline trimming cut 2 bases from V and 2 bases from J; bases unmatched to any gene: 5. The V gene's germline CDR1 is MDHEN and CDR2 SYDVKM. Written as DNA, the CDR3 is TGTGCCAGCAGTTTACCCGGGACAGGTACCTACAATGAGCAGTTCTTC. It codes for CASSLPGTGTYNEQFF.

CDR3 coding DNA: TGTGCCAGCAGCCGCGGGGGGTCGCCCTACGAGCAGTACTTC. Protein sequence: CASSRGGSPYEQYF. The chain recombines TRBV5-5 with TRBJ2-7, with 8 bases that match TRBD2. Germline V gene data show CDR1 as SGHKS and CDR2 as YYEKEE (reference sequence). This CDR3 region has 14 residues. The V segment lost 4 bases and the J segment 2 bases; nucleotides outside the gene matches: 5.

The chain uses TRBV5-1 and TRBJ1-1; D perhaps matches TRBD1 (5 bases). The V end was cut by 4 bases, the J end by 1 base, with 8 bases between. CDR1 SGHRS and CDR2 YFSETQ come from the germline V gene. CDR3 size: 13 residues. CDR3 in amino acids: CASSPGPNTEAFF. CDR3 DNA sequence: TGCGCCAGCAGCCCGGGACCGAACACTGAAGCTTTCTTT. Full variable domain (remainder filled in from reference TRBV5-1 and TRBJ1-1): KAGVTQTPRYLIKTRGQQVTLSCSPISGHRSVSWYQQTPGQGLQFLFEYFSETQRNKGNFPGRFSGRQFSNSRSEMNVSTLELGDSALYLCASSPGPNTEAFFGQGTRLTVV.

The chain couples TRBV30 to TRBJ1-2; TRBD1 aligns across 8 bases. J was trimmed by 7 bases and V by 4 bases; bases with no gene match: 8. Per the germline V gene, CDR1 is GTSNPN and CDR2 is SVGIG (reference sequence). The CDR3 is 13 amino acids. CDR3 residues: CAWISRTGPGYTF. The CDR3 DNA reads TGTGCCTGGATATCCAGGACAGGGCCTGGCTACACCTTC.